This TCR beta chain was identified during a study of memory CD4+ T cells and cytomegalovirus serostatus. This CDR3 has 12 amino acids. Germline V gene lookup returns CDR1 MGHDK and CDR2 SYGVNS. Trimming left V 4 bases short and J 0 bases short, with 2 bases between. Measured with immunoSEQ multiplex PCR; TCRdb has only the in-frame clones, and not every one. The profile shows some 54,000 clones, over 70% of them singletons. Single viable CD3+CD4+CD8-CD45RO+ cells were sorted as the memory CD4+ T cells. Sequencing used memory CD4+ T cells from blood. This TCR was recovered from an adult in good health and CMV-seropositive. The gene calls are TRBV25-1 and TRBJ2-3; D not resolved. The CDR3 loop reads CASSVSTDTQYF. CDR3 nucleotides: TGTGCCAGCAGTGTTAGCACAGATACGCAGTATTTT.